The rows below give T cell receptor beta chains drawn from one sample of a study of blood T cell repertoires in COVID-19. Clones were read by immunoSEQ multiplex PCR, and TCRdb kept only the in-frame ones, dropping some. The sample has some 66,000 clones, roughly 90% seen once; the top ten hold 0.95% to 1.5%. Sample: peripheral blood. Receptors were obtained from a woman aged 60-70 years with acute or convalescent COVID-19. Both conserved end residues are part of each CDR3. The order of the fields is V gene, D gene, J gene, clone size, CDR3 protein, CDR3 DNA. D genes are given only for firm matches. Only part of the rows carry a size: once, few, many, or a class if the clone is expanded.

TRBV9	TRBD1	TRBJ2-3	few	CASSVESGTGLSTDTQYF	TGTGCCAGCAGCGTAGAGAGCGGGACAGGGCTTAGCACAGATACGCAGTATTTT
TRBV15	NA	TRBJ2-5	once	CATSRGTGQETQYF	TGTGCCACCAGCCGCGGGACCGGGCAAGAGACCCAGTACTTC
TRBV6-2/TRBV6-3	NA	TRBJ1-5	NA	CASSSRVWGNQPQHF	TGTGCCAGCAGTTCCCGGGTTTGGGGCAATCAGCCCCAGCATTTT
TRBV29-1	TRBD1	TRBJ1-3	NA	CSVATGGGNTIYF	TGCAGCGTTGCGACAGGGGGAGGAAACACCATATATTTT
TRBV16	NA	TRBJ2-3	NA	CASSQSGSTDTQYF	TGTGCCAGCAGCCAATCGGGCAGCACAGATACGCAGTATTTT
TRBV2	TRBD1	TRBJ1-5	NA	CASSGGTANQPQHF	TGTGCCAGCAGTGGGGGGACAGCCAATCAGCCCCAGCATTTT
TRBV5-4	TRBD2	TRBJ2-2	NA	CASSLGTSVVTGELFF	TGTGCCAGCAGCTTGGGTACTAGCGTCGTCACCGGGGAGCTGTTTTTT
TRBV27	TRBD1	TRBJ2-3	NA	CASRLTGPTQDTQYF	TGTGCCAGCAGATTGACAGGGCCCACCCAAGATACGCAGTATTTT
TRBV5-1	TRBD1	TRBJ2-6	NA	CASRDRIISGANVLTF	TGCGCCAGCAGGGACAGGATTATTTCTGGGGCCAACGTCCTGACTTTC
TRBV19	NA	TRBJ1-4	few	CASSTSHRYEKLFF	TGTGCCAGTAGTACTTCTCACAGATATGAAAAACTGTTTTTT
TRBV18	TRBD1	TRBJ1-1	NA	CASLGQGNTEAFF	TGTGCCAGCTTGGGACAGGGAAACACTGAAGCTTTCTTT
TRBV18	NA	TRBJ2-3	once	CASSRRDSRDTQYF	TGTGCCAGCTCACGGAGGGACAGCAGGGATACGCAGTATTTT
TRBV9	NA	TRBJ2-3	NA	CASSAPGADTQYF	TGTGCCAGCAGCGCTCCAGGGGCCGATACGCAGTATTTT
TRBV7-3	TRBD2	TRBJ2-1	NA	CASSSGLAGHNEQFF	TGTGCCAGCAGCTCTGGACTAGCGGGCCACAATGAGCAGTTCTTC
TRBV19	TRBD1	TRBJ1-5	NA	CASLRGRGNQPQHF	TGTGCCAGTCTGAGGGGGCGAGGCAATCAGCCCCAGCATTTT
TRBV27	TRBD2	TRBJ2-1	NA	CASSPSPPGLAGLNEQFF	TGTGCCAGCAGTCCGTCGCCACCGGGACTAGCGGGACTTAATGAGCAGTTCTTC
TRBV7-9	TRBD1	TRBJ1-4	NA	CASSLARGGTGNEKLFF	TGTGCCAGCAGCTTAGCCCGGGGGGGGACAGGGAATGAAAAACTGTTTTTT
TRBV5-4	NA	TRBJ1-1	NA	CASSLVAGPNTEAFF	TGTGCCAGCAGCTTGGTGGCGGGGCCGAACACTGAAGCTTTCTTT
TRBV4-3	TRBD2	TRBJ2-1	NA	CASSRAGGYNEQFF	TGCGCCAGCAGCCGGGCGGGAGGATACAATGAGCAGTTCTTC
TRBV5-4	TRBD1	TRBJ2-3	NA	CASSLGGGGTDTQYF	TGTGCCAGCAGCTTGGGAGGGGGCGGTACTGATACGCAGTATTTT
TRBV9	NA	TRBJ2-1	NA	CASSAPGQSPDLTRNEQFF	TGTGCCAGCAGCGCACCGGGACAGTCGCCCGATTTGACTAGAAATGAGCAGTTCTTC
TRBV10-3	NA	TRBJ1-1	NA	CAISEWREGNTEAFF	TGTGCCATCAGTGAGTGGAGGGAAGGAAACACTGAAGCTTTCTTT
TRBV3-1/TRBV3-2	TRBD2	TRBJ2-1	NA	CASSQDITSGGINEQFF	TGTGCCAGCAGCCAAGATATAACTAGCGGGGGGATCAATGAGCAGTTCTTC
TRBV2	TRBD2	TRBJ2-3	once	CASRKGLAVTDTQYF	TGTGCCAGCAGGAAGGGACTAGCGGTCACAGATACGCAGTATTTT
TRBV5-1	TRBD1	TRBJ1-6	NA	CASSLAGTGSPLHF	TGCGCCAGCAGCTTGGCCGGGACAGGATCACCCCTCCACTTT
TRBV6-5	NA	TRBJ1-2	few	CASTTGFVNYGYTF	TGTGCCAGCACCACAGGATTCGTTAACTATGGCTACACCTTC
TRBV7-9	NA	TRBJ1-2	NA	CASSLLQGLPQGTF	TGTGCCAGCAGCTTACTACAGGGCCTACCGCAGGGGACCTTC
TRBV2	TRBD2	TRBJ2-1	NA	CASRTSGANNEQFF	TGTGCCAGCAGAACTAGCGGAGCCAACAATGAGCAGTTCTTC
TRBV21-1	NA	TRBJ1-3	once	CASSPLGARSGNTIYF	TGTGCCAGCAGCCCCCTTGGGGCCCGCTCTGGAAACACCATATATTTT
TRBV28	TRBD1	TRBJ2-6	NA	CASSLLRTGAGANVLTF	TGTGCCAGCAGTTTACTACGGACAGGGGCTGGGGCCAACGTCCTGACTTTC
TRBV20-1	NA	TRBJ1-3	NA	CSARRGNTIYF	TGCAGTGCTAGGAGAGGAAACACCATATATTTT
TRBV7-9	NA	TRBJ1-1	NA	CASSSGDRENTEAFF	TGTGCCAGCAGCTCCGGGGATCGAGAGAACACTGAAGCTTTCTTT
TRBV18	NA	TRBJ2-5	NA	CASSPAGWGETQYF	TGTGCCAGCTCACCGGCAGGGTGGGGAGAGACCCAGTACTTC
TRBV15	NA	TRBJ2-4	NA	CATSRGQTLAQTNIQYF	TGTGCCACCAGCAGAGGACAGACTTTGGCCCAGACAAACATTCAGTACTTC
TRBV5-1	TRBD1	TRBJ1-1	NA	CASGESTGGRTEAFF	TGCGCCAGCGGTGAAAGCACAGGGGGGAGAACTGAAGCTTTCTTT
TRBV3-1/TRBV3-2	NA	TRBJ1-1	NA	CASSQGPDRGTEAFF	TGTGCCAGCAGCCAAGGGCCGGACCGGGGCACTGAAGCTTTCTTT
TRBV13	NA	TRBJ2-3	few	CASSFRQASTDTQYF	TGTGCCAGCAGTTTTCGACAGGCGAGCACAGATACGCAGTATTTT
TRBV6-6	NA	TRBJ2-3	NA	CASILLSGDTQYF	TGTGCCAGCATTCTTCTTTCAGGAGATACGCAGTATTTT
TRBV28	NA	TRBJ1-4	NA	CASSFRLGAGEKLFF	TGTGCCAGCAGTTTCCGCCTGGGTGCCGGGGAAAAACTGTTTTTT
TRBV19	TRBD1	TRBJ2-5	NA	CASSIGGTGNYQYF	TGTGCCAGTAGTATAGGGGGGACAGGGAACTACCAGTACTTC
TRBV5-1	TRBD1	TRBJ1-1	NA	CASSLAGFGDRGQNTEAFF	TGCGCCAGCAGCTTGGCCGGGTTTGGGGACAGGGGCCAAAACACTGAAGCTTTCTTT
TRBV6-5	TRBD1	TRBJ1-4	once	CASSYLQGAANEKLFF	TGTGCCAGCAGTTACCTACAGGGGGCGGCTAATGAAAAACTGTTTTTT
TRBV7-9	TRBD1	TRBJ2-2	NA	CASSLYDRVTGELFF	TGTGCCAGCAGCTTATACGACAGGGTGACCGGGGAGCTGTTTTTT
TRBV18	NA	TRBJ1-4	once	CASSSLIDSTNEKLFF	TGTGCCAGCTCATCACTAATCGACTCAACTAATGAAAAACTGTTTTTT
TRBV18	TRBD1	TRBJ1-5	NA	CASSPGTGGFQPQHF	TGTGCCAGCTCACCAGGGACAGGGGGATTTCAGCCCCAGCATTTT
TRBV30	NA	TRBJ1-3	few	CAWSRSIGNTIYF	TGTGCCTGGAGCCGGTCTATCGGAAACACCATATATTTT
TRBV5-1	NA	TRBJ2-1	NA	CASSSLTSYNEQFF	TGCGCCAGCAGCTCTCTCACTAGCTACAATGAGCAGTTCTTC
TRBV29-1	NA	TRBJ1-2	NA	CSVDTRQAPYGYTF	TGCAGCGTCGACACTAGACAGGCGCCCTATGGCTACACCTTC
TRBV7-9	NA	TRBJ1-4	NA	CALTRGANNEKLFF	TGTGCCCTTACCCGGGGGGCAAATAATGAAAAACTGTTTTTT
TRBV5-1	TRBD2	TRBJ2-3	NA	CASSQTSGGATGDTQYF	TGCGCCAGCAGCCAAACTAGCGGGGGGGCCACCGGAGATACGCAGTATTTT
TRBV5-1	NA	TRBJ2-2	NA	CASSSGHLNTGELFF	TGCGCCAGCAGCTCAGGACATTTGAACACCGGGGAGCTGTTTTTT
TRBV9	TRBD1	TRBJ1-6	NA	CASSVSGQGYSPLHF	TGTGCCAGCAGCGTGTCGGGACAGGGATATTCACCCCTCCACTTT
TRBV28	NA	TRBJ1-6	NA	CASSPAGHSSYNSPLHF	TGTGCCAGCAGTCCGGCGGGGCATAGCTCCTATAATTCACCCCTCCACTTT
TRBV5-1	NA	TRBJ1-3	NA	CASSSGGNTIYF	TGCGCCAGCAGCTCTGGCGGAAACACCATATATTTT